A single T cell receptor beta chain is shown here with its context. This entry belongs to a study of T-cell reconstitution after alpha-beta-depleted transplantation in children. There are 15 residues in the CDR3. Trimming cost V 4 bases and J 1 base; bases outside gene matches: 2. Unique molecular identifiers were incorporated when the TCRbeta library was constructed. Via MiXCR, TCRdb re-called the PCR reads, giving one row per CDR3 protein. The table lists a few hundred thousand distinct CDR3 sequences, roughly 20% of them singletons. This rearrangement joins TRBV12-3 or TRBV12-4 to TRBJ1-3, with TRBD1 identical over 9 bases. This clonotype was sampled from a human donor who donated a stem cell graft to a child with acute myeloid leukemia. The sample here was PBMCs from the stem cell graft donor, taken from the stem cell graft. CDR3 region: CASSWTGESGNTIYF. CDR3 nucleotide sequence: TGTGCCAGCAGTTGGACAGGGGAATCTGGAAACACCATATATTTT.